This record looks at one T cell receptor (beta chain) sequence and its context. This sample was taken from a study of Tregs in tolerant kidney transplant recipients. The overall study: Mixed chimerism was transient after nonmyeloablative marrow transplants from related graft donors.

Regulatory T cells were sorted from thawed PBMCs rested overnight at 37°C with approximately 190 IU/ml IL-2. Sequencing used immunoSEQ multiplex PCR; TCRdb keeps in-frame clones, though not all of them. The data hold under 95,000 clones, with approximately 90% observed a single time. The V end was cut by 2 bases, the J end by 1 base, with 7 bases between. Germline CDR1 and CDR2: SGHDT and YYEEEE. The CDR3 covers 14 residues. The TCR comes from a human donor who received a combined kidney and bone marrow transplant. The chain carries TRBV5-6 and TRBJ1-3; no firm D call. Here the sequenced sample was Tregs from blood, taken before the transplant. The CDR3 coding sequence is TGTGCCAGCAGCTTAGGGTGGTCTGGAAACACCATATATTTT. Amino acid sequence: CASSLGWSGNTIYF.